Given below is one TCR beta chain in context. Its binding antigen is unknown. Base-call qualities are not available, and no considerably larger clone is one nucleotide away. The trial excluded patients who had a history of autoimmune disease or were on systemic immunosuppression. Peripheral blood for TCR sequencing was collected from all dose cohorts at baseline, on cycle 4 day 1, and on cycle 7 day 1. The samples were taken from a phase I, first-in-human, multicenter, open-label dose-escalation trial of ivuxolimab. Adults with locally advanced or metastatic melanoma, renal cell carcinoma, hepatocellular carcinoma or head and neck squamous cell carcinoma were enrolled in the trial. CD4+ and CD8+ T cells were sorted separately from peripheral blood before TCR sequencing. To sequence the TCRbeta CDR3 region, genomic DNA was isolated from the sorted cells. TCRbeta CDR3 regions were sequenced using the immunoSEQ Assay. The immuneACCESS repertoire file appears here via TCRdb, limited to in-frame rearrangements. These files lack a portion of the clones; in checked studies, under half of the deficit traces to unresolved V genes, and the cause of the others is not known. The sample table contains about 14,000 clones; only one count was recorded for around four fifths of them. The top ten hold 44% of the sample.

This record belongs to a study of OX40 agonist ivuxolimab in advanced cancers. About the study as a whole: Ivuxolimab, which targeted the costimulatory receptor OX40 (CD134), was an agonistic, fully human IgG2 monoclonal antibody. Intravenous ivuxolimab was administered to patients every 2 weeks at six dose levels: 0.01, 0.1, 0.3, 1.5, 3 and 10 mg/kg. Of the approximately 50 dose-escalation patients, hepatocellular carcinoma was present in about 20, melanoma in approximately 15, renal cell carcinoma in 9 and head and neck cancer in 9. The dose-escalation cohort was around 84% male with a mean age of around 64 years, ranging from roughly 20 to 80. Patients were allowed to have had prior anti-PD-1, anti-PD-L1 or anti-CTLA-4 therapy, and around 40% of the dose-escalation patients had previously received checkpoint inhibitors. Partial responses occurred in three dose-escalation patients: two with cutaneous melanoma and one with hepatocellular carcinoma. The point of sequencing TCRbeta in the periphery was to test whether ivuxolimab changed TCR sequence diversity and drove clonal T-cell expansion. The paper covers the monotherapy dose-escalation part of the phase I ivuxolimab trial, which included N ≈ 57 patients. The paper as a whole reports these results and caveats: At doses of 0.1 to 3.0 mg/kg, clonal expansion of both CD4+ and CD8+ T cells in blood was seen between baseline and week 6. On average, CD8+ T cells showed more expanded clones than CD4+ T cells after ivuxolimab. Low levels of normalized T-cell clonal expansion were also seen in some nonresponding patients. In the 0.1-3.0 mg/kg groups, partial responders had among the lowest normalized peripheral clonal expansion, particularly in CD8+ T cells. Antigen specificity was not determined for the clonally expanded peripheral T cells.

The germline V gene encodes CDR1 SEHNR and CDR2 FQNEAQ (reference sequence). V ends up 4 bases short and J 7 bases short, with an unmatched junction base count of 5. Including the terminal cysteine and phenylalanine, the CDR3 comprises 13 residues. Only the CDR3 DNA stays, 39 bases, in frame from base 1. The material sequenced was CD4+ or CD8+ T cells sorted from blood, taken in a trial of the OX40 agonist ivuxolimab. This clonotype was obtained from an adult with an advanced solid tumor such as melanoma, head and neck, liver or kidney cancer. The rearranged chain carries TRBV7-9 and TRBJ2-7; 9 bases in the middle match TRBD1. The DNA sequence is given as TGTGCCAGCAGCTCGTACAGGGGGCATGAGCAGTACTTC. This gives the protein CASSSYRGHEQYF.